This TCR beta chain stems from a study of shared clonotypes between healthy human individuals. The study, taken as a whole, reports: On the whole, naive subsets had larger estimated richness than memory subsets had.

Replicate PCRs run on sorted subsets employed 200 ng DNA, 25,000 to 35,000 T cell genomes. Using immunoSEQ multiplex PCR, the repertoire was profiled, and TCRdb retains in-frame clones only, with some absent. The sample lists 2.5 million or so clones; about 92% were seen once. The length of the CDR3 is 13 residues. V shed 4 bases and J 5 bases; nucleotides not matched to a gene: 3. Per the germline V gene, CDR1 is LNHDA and CDR2 is SQIVND (reference sequence). Concerning this clone: Its antigen remains unidentified. Within the sample, other DNA sequences also encode this same CDR3.

Sequenced sample: naive CD4+ T cells sorted from blood. Stated subset: CD45RA+ positively selected. The receptor's source is a man aged 18 to 30 in good health. V gene TRBV19 combines with J gene TRBJ1-2, with 8 bases identical to TRBD1. The CDR3 DNA is TGTGCCAGTAGTACCGGACAGGGTTATGGCTACACCTTC. It encodes CASSTGQGYGYTF.